This paragraph reports one T cell receptor (beta chain). This clone was seen ten or more times. It has no known antigen specificity. Base-call qualities are not available, and no considerably larger clone is one nucleotide away. The CDR3, from cysteine to phenylalanine, totals 15 residues. The kept DNA is CDR3 alone, 45 bases in frame from the first base. CDR1 and CDR2 are drawn from the germline V gene (reference sequence): LNHNV, YYDKDF. V sheds 1 base and J sheds 0 bases, leaving 8 bases between their ends. These data belong to a study of T cell responses to AZD1222 COVID-19 vaccine (dated by TCRdb to the early 2020s). The study in broad terms: Because spike-specific TCR depth and breadth did not differ between the two schedules, AZD1222 recipients who got a second dose at roughly 4 weeks were pooled with those who got a second dose at roughly 12 weeks. A total of 230 to 250 trial participants underwent TCR sequencing, of whom about 210 had received two doses of AZD1222 and approximately 25 had received two doses of the MenACWY control vaccine. Trial participants were enrolled by age into subgroups of 18-55, 56-69 and 70-plus years, and roughly 150, 30 and 60 TCR-sequenced participants, respectively, were included in these subgroups. Study-wide conclusions, independent of this receptor: Because no day 14 peak-response samples were available, repertoires were characterized only after the peak T cell response. The 56-69-year group was small, and its depth increase did not reach significance, likely because of low power. Epitopes outside the regions mutated in the B.1.351 and B.1.1.7 variants were reportedly recognized by nearly half of the unique spike-specific TCRs. Conclusions about previously exposed vaccinees are limited because only five or six AZD1222 recipients were SARS-CoV-2 seropositive at baseline. After two AZD1222 doses, spike-specific TCR breadth and depth were significantly higher than at day 0 and than in MenACWY recipients. Participants were mostly white British, with more females than males. The authors suggested clonal diversity may have been underestimated. CD4 TCRs associated with the vaccine covered the entire spike protein, and the dominant responses were in regions 160-218 and 743-854.

The CDR3 regions of human TCRbeta chains were analyzed by immunosequencing. The authors' analysis ran thus. Repertoire TCRs were matched against a reference library of SARS-CoV-2-specific TCRs generated with the MIRA antigen-specificity platform. Breadth was defined as the fraction of unique TCRs that were SARS-CoV-2-associated. Depth was defined as the fraction of total T cells that were SARS-CoV-2-associated. Each spike-specific TCR was assigned to its reactive spike region and to a CD4 or CD8 class using the MIRA data. Log10-transformed breadth and depth values were compared by one-way ANOVA with Sidak's multiple comparisons tests. TCRdb retrieved this table from immuneACCESS and kept in-frame rearrangements only. Not all clones are present; in checked studies, unresolved V genes account for under half, and no reason is known for the remainder. D and trimming come from the DNA, and the V and J calls and clone size come from that table. This sample comprises 160,000 or so clones, roughly 90% of them detected only once. Of the sample, roughly 5.5% is held by the ten largest clones.

The sample's time point, from its label and the paper: baseline before first vaccination. Vaccinee samples came from UK trials COV001 and COV002, including a single-blind randomized controlled phase 2/3 trial of AZD1222 (ChAdOx1 nCoV-19) in healthy adults. For TCRbeta chain sequencing, PBMC samples were collected from trial participants at day 0 and at day 28 after the second dose. This clonotype was obtained from an adult in good health. The input for sequencing was peripheral blood, taken on day 0 of AZD1222 vaccination. The rearranged chain carries TRBV15 and TRBJ2-3, with TRBD2 tentatively as D gene (6 bases match). The bases are TGTGCCACCAGCAGAGTAGCGGAAAGCACAGATACGCAGTATTTT. The resulting protein is CATSRVAESTDTQYF.